The count of the clone carrying this TCR beta chain is one. The V gene's germline CDR1 is MGHRA and CDR2 YSYEKL. The CDR3 covers 17 residues. V was pared by 4 bases and J by 8 bases, with 26 bases between. Clones were read by immunoSEQ multiplex PCR, and TCRdb kept only the in-frame ones, dropping some. The repertoire has roughly 2 million clones, under 97% of them found once; the top ten carry around 0.13%. The record originates from a study of shared clonotypes between healthy human individuals. This clonotype was obtained from a man aged 18 to 30 in good health. This chain links TRBV4-1 with TRBJ1-1; tentatively, D is TRBD1 (6 bases). Material for sequencing was naive CD4+ T cells sorted from blood. As for subset: CD45RA+ positively selected. CDR3 loop: CASSRTKGGGPPGEAFF. The CDR3 DNA sequence: TGCGCCAGCAGCCGCACGAAGGGGGGGGGACCGCCCGGGGAAGCTTTCTTT.